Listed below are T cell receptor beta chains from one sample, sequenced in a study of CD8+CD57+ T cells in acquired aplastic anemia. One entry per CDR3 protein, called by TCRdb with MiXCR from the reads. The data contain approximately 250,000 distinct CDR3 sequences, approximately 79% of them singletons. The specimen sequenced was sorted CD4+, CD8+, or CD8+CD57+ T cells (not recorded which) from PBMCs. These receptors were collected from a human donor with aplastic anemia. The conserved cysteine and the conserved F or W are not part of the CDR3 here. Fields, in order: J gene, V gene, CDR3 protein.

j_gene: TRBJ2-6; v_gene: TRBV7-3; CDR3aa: ASSLAGSWGETVLT
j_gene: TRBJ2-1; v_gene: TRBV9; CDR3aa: ASSVGGSRNQPQQF
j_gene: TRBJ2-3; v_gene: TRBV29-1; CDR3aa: SAARTSGGTDTQY
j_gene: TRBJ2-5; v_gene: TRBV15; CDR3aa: ASSPSGERGETQY
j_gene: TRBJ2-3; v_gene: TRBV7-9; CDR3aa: ASSFLAGTTYEH
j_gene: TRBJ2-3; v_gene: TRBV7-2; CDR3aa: ASGVGGKDTQG
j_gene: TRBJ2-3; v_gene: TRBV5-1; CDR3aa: ASSFGLAGGSTDTQY
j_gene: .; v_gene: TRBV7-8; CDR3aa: ASSLGCEAYT
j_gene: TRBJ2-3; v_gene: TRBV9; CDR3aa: ASSLAGGPNPPY
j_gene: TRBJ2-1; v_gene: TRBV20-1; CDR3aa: SASLAEGNNEQF
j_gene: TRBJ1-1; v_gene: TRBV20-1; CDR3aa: SARDRDHGNTEAF
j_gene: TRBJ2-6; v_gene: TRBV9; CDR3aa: ASSVAADTRSNVLT
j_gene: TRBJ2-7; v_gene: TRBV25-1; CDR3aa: ASCGGGRGVKNKQY
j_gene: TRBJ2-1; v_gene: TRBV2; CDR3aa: ASSPTSGYRYNEQF
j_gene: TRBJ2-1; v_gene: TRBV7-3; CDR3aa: ASSLPKRGGYNEQF
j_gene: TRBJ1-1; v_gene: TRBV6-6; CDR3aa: ASSSTGATEAF
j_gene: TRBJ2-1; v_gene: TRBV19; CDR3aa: ASSFKRSGGRDEQF
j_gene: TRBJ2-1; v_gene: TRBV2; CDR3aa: ASSDGGMYDQF
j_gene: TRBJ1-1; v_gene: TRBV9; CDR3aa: ASSPAVDSYEQSF
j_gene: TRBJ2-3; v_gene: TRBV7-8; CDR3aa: ASRDGGGDNQQ
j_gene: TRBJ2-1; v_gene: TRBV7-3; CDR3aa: ASSFESSYGSDEQF
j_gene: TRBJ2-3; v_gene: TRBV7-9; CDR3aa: ASSEAGRPKKY
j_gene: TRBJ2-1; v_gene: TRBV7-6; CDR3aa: ASSLAPTDTQEFF
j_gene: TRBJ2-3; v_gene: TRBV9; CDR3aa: ASSVGTARDQPH
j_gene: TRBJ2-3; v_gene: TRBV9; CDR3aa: ASSVGGGTQNLY
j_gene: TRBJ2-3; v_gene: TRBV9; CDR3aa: ASGDGRTDTHY
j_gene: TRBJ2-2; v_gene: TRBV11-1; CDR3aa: ASRPTFTGRGNTGELF
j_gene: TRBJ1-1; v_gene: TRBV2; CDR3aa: ASSDRGSHGEVF
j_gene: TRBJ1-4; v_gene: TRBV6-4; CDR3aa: ASRTPGEQINEKLF
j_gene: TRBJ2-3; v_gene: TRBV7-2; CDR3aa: ASGEGGTPETQ
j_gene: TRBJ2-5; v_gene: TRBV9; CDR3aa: ASSAPGHNTGEQY
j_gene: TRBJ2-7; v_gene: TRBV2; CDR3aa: ASRTGTDPGEQY
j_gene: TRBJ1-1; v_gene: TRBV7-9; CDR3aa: ASSLDDTGNTEAF
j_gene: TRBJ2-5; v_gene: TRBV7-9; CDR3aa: ASSVRAETNNEH
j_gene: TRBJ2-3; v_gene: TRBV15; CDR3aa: ATADRGPDTQY
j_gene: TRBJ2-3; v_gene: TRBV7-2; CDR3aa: ASGVGGSHKTH
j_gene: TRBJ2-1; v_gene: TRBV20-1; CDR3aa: SANLAGGPSDEQF
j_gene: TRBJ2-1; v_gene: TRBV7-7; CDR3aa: ASSLATGTGGVGEQF
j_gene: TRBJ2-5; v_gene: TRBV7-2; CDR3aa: ASSFGQGEEKLF
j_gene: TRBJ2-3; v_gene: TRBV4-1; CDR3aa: ASSQGRQSRDTQY
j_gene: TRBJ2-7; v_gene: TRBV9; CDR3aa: ASSEDTYAQY
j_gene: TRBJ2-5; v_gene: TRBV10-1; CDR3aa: ASSEVPNHGTQY
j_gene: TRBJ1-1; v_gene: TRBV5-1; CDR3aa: ASSLRARPNTEAF
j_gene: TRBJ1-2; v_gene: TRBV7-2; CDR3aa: ASSSGVDGYT
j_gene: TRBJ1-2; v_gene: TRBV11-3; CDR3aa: ASSESQGAGYGYT
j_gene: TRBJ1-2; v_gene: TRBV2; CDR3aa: ASREDGGWGGYT
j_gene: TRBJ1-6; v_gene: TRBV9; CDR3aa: ASNLQGAITHTH
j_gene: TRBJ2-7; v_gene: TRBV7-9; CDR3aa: ASSSVTGTPREQY
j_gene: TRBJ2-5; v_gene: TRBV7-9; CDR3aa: AGQGARETQYFGQY
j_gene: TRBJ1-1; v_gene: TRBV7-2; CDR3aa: ASSFHLAGNTEAF
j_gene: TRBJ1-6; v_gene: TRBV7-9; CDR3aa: ASRQGYNSPLH
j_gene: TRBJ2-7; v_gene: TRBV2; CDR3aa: ASRPGGPSSYEQY
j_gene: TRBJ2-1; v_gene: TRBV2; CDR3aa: ASSDGGVHAQF
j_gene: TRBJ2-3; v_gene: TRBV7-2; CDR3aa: ASSSAGGREAQY
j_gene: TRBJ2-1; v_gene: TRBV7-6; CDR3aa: ASSLRRGPYNEQF
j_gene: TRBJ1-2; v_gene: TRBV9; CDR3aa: ASSLGSDTQVFGYT
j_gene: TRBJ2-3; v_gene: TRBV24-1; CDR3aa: ATSVGRGASDTQY